The source of this T cell receptor beta chain is a study of technical replicates of blood from a handful of donors. The CDR3 sequence is 18 residues long. Germline V lookup: CDR1 SEHNR, CDR2 FQNEAQ (reference sequence). Trimming at V came to 1 base and at J to 6 bases, leaving 10 bases not matched to a gene. The protocol was immunoSEQ multiplex PCR, while the TCRdb copy is restricted to in-frame clones and leaves out a portion. The table lists roughly 76,000 clones, roughly 94% of them singletons. This receptor was identified in a human donor in good health. Sequencing was done on a sample of T cells isolated from PBMCs. The V call is TRBV7-9, the J call TRBJ2-1, with 12 bases lining up with TRBD2. CDR3 DNA: TGTGCCAGCAGCTTAGATGGGCTAGCGGGGGGGAGGCTCAATGAGCAGTTCTTC. This sequence encodes CASSLDGLAGGRLNEQFF.